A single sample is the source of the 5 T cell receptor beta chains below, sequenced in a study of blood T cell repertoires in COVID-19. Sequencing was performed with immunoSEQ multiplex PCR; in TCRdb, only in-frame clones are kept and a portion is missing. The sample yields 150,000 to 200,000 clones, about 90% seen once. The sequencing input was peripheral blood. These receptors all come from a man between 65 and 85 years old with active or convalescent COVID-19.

In nucleotides, the CDR3 is TGTGCCAGCAGCCCCCACAGGGTCGTAGCCTCCGAGCAGTACTTC. Amino acids: CASSPHRVVASEQYF. V is TRBV7-6 and J is TRBJ2-7, with D tentatively TRBD1 (6 bases). CDR3 size: 15 residues. Deletions cut 5 bases from V and 6 bases from J, with 20 bases between. Germline-derived CDR1 and CDR2 are SGHVS and FNYEAQ.

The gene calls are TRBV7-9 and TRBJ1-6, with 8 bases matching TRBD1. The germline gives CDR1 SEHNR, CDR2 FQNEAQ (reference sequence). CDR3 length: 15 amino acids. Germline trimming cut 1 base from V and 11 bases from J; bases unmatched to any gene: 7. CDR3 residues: CASSLVAGGMAPLHF. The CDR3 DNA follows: TGTGCCAGCAGCTTAGTCGCAGGGGGCATGGCACCCCTCCACTTT.

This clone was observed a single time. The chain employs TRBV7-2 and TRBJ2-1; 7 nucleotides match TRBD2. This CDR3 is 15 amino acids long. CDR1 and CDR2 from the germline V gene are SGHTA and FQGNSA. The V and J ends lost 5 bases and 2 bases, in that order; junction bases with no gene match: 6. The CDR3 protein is CASSPQRGTYNEQFF. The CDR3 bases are TGTGCCAGCAGCCCCCAGCGGGGAACCTACAATGAGCAGTTCTTC.

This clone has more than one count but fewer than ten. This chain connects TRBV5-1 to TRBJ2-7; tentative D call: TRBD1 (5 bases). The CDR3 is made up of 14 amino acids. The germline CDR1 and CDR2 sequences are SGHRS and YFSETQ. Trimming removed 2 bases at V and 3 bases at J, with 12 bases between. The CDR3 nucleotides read TGCGCCAGCAGCTTCCAGGGTCAAAACTACGAGCAGTACTTC. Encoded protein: CASSFQGQNYEQYF.

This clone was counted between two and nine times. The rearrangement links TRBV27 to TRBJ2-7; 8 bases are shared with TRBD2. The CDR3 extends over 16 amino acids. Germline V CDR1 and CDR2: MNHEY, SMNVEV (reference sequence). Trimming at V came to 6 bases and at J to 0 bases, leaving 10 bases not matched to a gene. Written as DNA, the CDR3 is TGTGCCAGCAGCCAGAGACTAGCGACTACCTCCTACGAGCAGTACTTC. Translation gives CASSQRLATTSYEQYF.